This T cell receptor beta chain was sequenced during a study of T cell clonality in common variable immunodeficiency. Note on this clone: The antigen is not known. The DNA ends 3 residues before the CDR3 does, and the rest of the CDR3 is filled in from the germline J gene.

This CDR3 is 14 amino acids long. Per germline, CDR1 SEHNR and CDR2 FQNEAQ (reference sequence). Study findings and constraints: Compared with healthy controls, CVID subjects showed increased TCRbeta clonality, mostly in about a third. Common variable immunodeficiency TCR beta sequences reportedly had fewer deletions and N-nucleotide insertions. Fewer TCRbeta clones were shared among CVID subjects than controls. Patient heterogeneity in the CVID cohort limited correlations between repertoire features and clinical complications.

Generated by immunoSEQ multiplex PCR, the TCRdb table keeps only in-frame clones and is missing some. The sample offers under 65,000 clones and no singletons, the top ten holding 0.83%. Sequenced: peripheral blood mononuclear cells. The clonotype comes from a person between 18 and 75 years old in good health. The chain has TRBV7-9 and TRBJ1-2, with D possibly TRBD1 on 5 matching bases. CDR3 in amino acids: CASSLSGFYNDYTF. The part of the CDR3 DNA that was read is TGTGCCAGCAGCTTATCAGGGTTCTACAACGAC.